The 2 T cell receptor beta chains reported below all come from one sample, sequenced in a study of blood T cell repertoires in COVID-19. The repertoire was sequenced with immunoSEQ multiplex PCR; TCRdb's copy has only in-frame clones and lacks some. The sample contains more than 250,000 clones, 80% to 90% of which appear only once. Sequences were obtained from peripheral blood. The origin of the receptors is a woman aged 45-60 years with acute or convalescent COVID-19.

This chain uses TRBV3-1 (or the pseudogene TRBV3-2) with TRBJ2-3; TRBD1 matches at 7 bases. Looked up from germline, CDR1 is LGHDT and CDR2 is YNNKEL (reference sequence). J lost 5 bases, V lost 0 bases, and 2 bases had no gene match. The CDR3 has 14 amino acids. CDR3 region: CASSQDSGGDTQYF. In DNA, the CDR3 is TGTGCCAGCAGCCAAGACTCAGGGGGAGATACGCAGTATTTT.

The chain joins TRBV11-2 to TRBJ2-1; a possible D gene is TRBD1 (6 bases). Trimming shortened V by 5 bases and J by 0 bases, and 14 bases separated the two germline ends. The germline gives CDR1 SGHAT, CDR2 FQNNGV. The CDR3 sequence is 16 residues long. DNA of the CDR3: TGTGCCAGCAGCCCCCAACAGGGCCCCTCCTACAATGAGCAGTTCTTC. It yields the protein CASSPQQGPSYNEQFF. The whole variable domain, filled in from reference TRBV11-2 and TRBJ2-1, reads EAGVAQSPRYKIIEKRQSVAFWCNPISGHATLYWYQQILGQGPKLLIQFQNNGVVDDSQLPKDRFSAERLKGVDSTLKIQPAKLEDSAVYLCASSPQQGPSYNEQFFGPGTRLTVL.